The text below deals with one TCR beta chain. The sample originates from a study of cytomegalovirus exposure and HLA in healthy donors. The study ran its PCR with 60 Vbeta and 13 Jbeta primers. Assay used: immunoSEQ multiplex PCR; TCRdb lists only in-frame clones, some missing. Among 120,000 to 150,000 clones, about two thirds were seen once, and the ten largest hold 2% to 2.5%. This CDR3 contains 14 residues. Trimming shortened V by 0 bases and J by 0 bases, and 3 bases separated the two germline ends. The V gene's germline CDR1 is ENHRY and CDR2 SYGVKD. This TCR derives from a man aged 35 to 55 in good health and CMV-seronegative. J is TRBJ1-5 and V is TRBV10-3; D call uncertain. Sequenced material: PBMCs. Written as DNA, the CDR3 is TGTGCCATCAGTGAGTCATATAGCAATCAGCCCCAGCATTTT. Its translation is CAISESYSNQPQHF.